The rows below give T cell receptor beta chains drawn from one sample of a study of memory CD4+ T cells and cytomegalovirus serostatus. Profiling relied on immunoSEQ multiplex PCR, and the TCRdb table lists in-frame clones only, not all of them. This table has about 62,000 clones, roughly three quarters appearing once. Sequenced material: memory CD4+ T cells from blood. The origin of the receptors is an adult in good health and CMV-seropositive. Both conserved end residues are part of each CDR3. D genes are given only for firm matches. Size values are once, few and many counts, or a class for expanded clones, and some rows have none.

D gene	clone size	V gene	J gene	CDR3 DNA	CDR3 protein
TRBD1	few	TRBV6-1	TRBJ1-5	TGTGCCAGCAGAGGGACAGACGGTCAGCCCCAGCATTTT	CASRGTDGQPQHF
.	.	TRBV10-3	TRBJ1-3	TGTGCCATCAGTGGAGGTTTCGCGTCTGGGGAGGGCACCATATATTTT	CAISGGFASGEGTIYF
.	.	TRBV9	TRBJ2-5	TGTGCCAGCAGCCGGGATGAGGGGGAGACCCAGTACTTC	CASSRDEGETQYF
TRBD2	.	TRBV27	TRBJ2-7	TGTGCCAGCAGTTTATCCCTAGCGGGGGGGAACGAGCAGTACTTC	CASSLSLAGGNEQYF
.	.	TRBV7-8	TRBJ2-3	TGTGCCAGCAGCTTCCGGAGGGGGCAAAGCACAGATACGCAGTATTTT	CASSFRRGQSTDTQYF
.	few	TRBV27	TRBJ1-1	TGTGCCAGCAGTCCGCCGCCGGAGGGCAACACTGAAGCTTTCTTT	CASSPPPEGNTEAFF
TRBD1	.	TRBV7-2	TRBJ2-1	TGTGCCAGCACGCGGACAGGGGAGTACAATGAGCAGTTCTTC	CASTRTGEYNEQFF
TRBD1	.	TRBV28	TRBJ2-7	TGTGCCAGCAGTTTCCCAGGGGGCTCCTACGAGCAGTACTTC	CASSFPGGSYEQYF
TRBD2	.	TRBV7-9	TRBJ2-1	TGTGCCAGCAGCTTAGACCCAGCGGGGGGACACAATGAGCAGTTCTTC	CASSLDPAGGHNEQFF
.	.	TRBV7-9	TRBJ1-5	TGTGCCAGCAGCTTAGCGAATGGCAATCAGCCCCAGCATTTT	CASSLANGNQPQHF
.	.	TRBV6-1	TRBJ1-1	TGTGCCAGCAGTGAACCCGGGGGGGAACGGGCTTTCTTT	CASSEPGGERAFF
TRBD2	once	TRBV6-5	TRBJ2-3	TGTGCCAGCAGTTACTCGGCGGGAGGGGCAGATACGCAGTATTTT	CASSYSAGGADTQYF
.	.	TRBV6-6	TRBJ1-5	TGTGCCAGCCTGAGGGAGGCCAATCAGCCCCAGCATTTT	CASLREANQPQHF
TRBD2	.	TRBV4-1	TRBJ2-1	TGCGCCAGCAGCCAAGGGAGAGGGACTAGCGTCTACAATGAGCAGTTCTTC	CASSQGRGTSVYNEQFF
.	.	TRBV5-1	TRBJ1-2	TGCGCCAGCAGCTCCACAAACCAGGGTACGAGTGGCTACACCTTC	CASSSTNQGTSGYTF
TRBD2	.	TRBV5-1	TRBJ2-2	TGCGCCAGCAGCTTTCGACGGATCAGCGGGAGGAACACCGGGGAGCTGTTTTTT	CASSFRRISGRNTGELFF
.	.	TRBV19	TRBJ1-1	TGTGCCAGTAGTATCGGTGAGGGAGGCTCATTTGAAGCTTTCTTT	CASSIGEGGSFEAFF
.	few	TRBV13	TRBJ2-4	TGTGCCAGCAGCTTAGGAGGAGGGGGCATTCAGTACTTC	CASSLGGGGIQYF
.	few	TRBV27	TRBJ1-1	TGTGCCAGCAGCCCCCAGGTGGCCACTGAAGCTTTCTTT	CASSPQVATEAFF
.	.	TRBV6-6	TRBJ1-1	TGTGCCAGCAGTTACTGGGCCCGGACGGTTGAAGCTTTCTTT	CASSYWARTVEAFF
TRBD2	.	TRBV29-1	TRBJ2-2	TGCAGCGTTCAAGCGGGGGGATACACCGGGGAGCTGTTTTTT	CSVQAGGYTGELFF
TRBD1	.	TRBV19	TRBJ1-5	TGTGCCAGTAGTTTGACAGGGAATCAGCCCCAGCATTTT	CASSLTGNQPQHF
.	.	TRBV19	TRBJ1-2	TGTGCCAGTACCTACCAAACTAACTATGGCTACACCTTC	CASTYQTNYGYTF
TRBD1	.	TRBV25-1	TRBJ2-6	TGTGCCAGCAGCCTCCGGGACAGGGGGAGTGGGGCCAACGTCCTGACTTTC	CASSLRDRGSGANVLTF
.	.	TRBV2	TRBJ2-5	TGTGCCAGCAGTTGGGACTACCAAGAGACCCAGTACTTC	CASSWDYQETQYF
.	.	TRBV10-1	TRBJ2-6	TGCGCCAGCAGTGAAGTCTCTGGGGCCAACGTCCTGACTTTC	CASSEVSGANVLTF
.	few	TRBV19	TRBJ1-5	TGTGCCAGTAGTATAGTGGCACGGGCGAATCAGCCCCAGCATTTT	CASSIVARANQPQHF
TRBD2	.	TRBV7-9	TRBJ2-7	TGTGCCAGCAGCTTACAAGCGGGAGGGGCCTACGAGCAGTACTTC	CASSLQAGGAYEQYF
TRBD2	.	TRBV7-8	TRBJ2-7	TGTGCCAGCAGCCCAAGACTAGCGGGCCCTGACTCCTACGAGCAGTACTTC	CASSPRLAGPDSYEQYF
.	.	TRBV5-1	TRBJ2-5	TGCGCCAGTGAGAATTTCCTAGCGAGAGAGACCCAGTACTTC	CASENFLARETQYF
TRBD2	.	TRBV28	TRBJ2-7	TGTGCCAGCAGCTACGGGGGGGGCAACTACGAGCAGTACTTC	CASSYGGGNYEQYF
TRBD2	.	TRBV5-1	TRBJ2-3	TGCGCCAGCAGCAGCCGGACTAGCGGACTCACAGATACGCAGTATTTT	CASSSRTSGLTDTQYF
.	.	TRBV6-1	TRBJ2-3	TGTGCCAGCGCCCAGGCCTCCGGCACAGATACGCAGTATTTT	CASAQASGTDTQYF
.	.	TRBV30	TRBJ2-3	TGTGCCTGGAGCAAAACAGGGGGAGGGGGCACAGATACGCAGTATTTT	CAWSKTGGGGTDTQYF
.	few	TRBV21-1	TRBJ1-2	TGTGCCAGCAGCTACGCGGGCCATGGCTACACCTTC	CASSYAGHGYTF
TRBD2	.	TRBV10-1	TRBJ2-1	TGCGCCAGCAGTGAGGAGGGAGCGGGGGGCCCCTACAATGAGCAGTTCTTC	CASSEEGAGGPYNEQFF
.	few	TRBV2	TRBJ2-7	TGTGCCAGCAGTGCGGGGCAAGCCTACGAGCAGTACTTC	CASSAGQAYEQYF
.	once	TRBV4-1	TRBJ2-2	TGCGCCAGCAGCCAGGGCCCCGGGGAGCTGTTTTTT	CASSQGPGELFF
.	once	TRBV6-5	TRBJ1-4	TGTGCCAGCAGTAACAAAGATGAAAAACTGTTTTTT	CASSNKDEKLFF
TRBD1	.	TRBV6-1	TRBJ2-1	TGTGCCAGCAGTAGGATGGGGACAGGGTATAGTGAGCAGTTCTTC	CASSRMGTGYSEQFF
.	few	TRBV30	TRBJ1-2	TGTGCCTGGAGTGCGTTGGGGGTCGGAGGGAACTATGGCTACACCTTC	CAWSALGVGGNYGYTF
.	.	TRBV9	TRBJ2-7	TGTGCCAGCAGCCGAGATGTAGGGGCAGAGTACGAGCAGTACTTC	CASSRDVGAEYEQYF
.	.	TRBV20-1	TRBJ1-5	TGCAGTGCTAGCAACCAGCCCCAGCATTTT	CSASNQPQHF
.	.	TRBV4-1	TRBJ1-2	TGCGCCAGCAGCCGTCCATCCAGGGGTGAATATGGCTACACCTTC	CASSRPSRGEYGYTF
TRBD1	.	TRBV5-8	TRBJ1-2	TGTGCCAGCAGCCGCAGGCAGGGGGCCCTTGGCTACACCTTC	CASSRRQGALGYTF
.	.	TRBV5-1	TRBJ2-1	TGCGCCAGCTCGCTGGGTGATCGGGTGAATGAGCAGTTCTTC	CASSLGDRVNEQFF